These 25 T cell receptor beta chains were all obtained from the same sample, sequenced in a study of human T cells and chemical hapten exposure. Time point of the sample: pre-sensitization, week 0. The treatment is: therapeutic diphenylcyclopropenone sensitization with weekly scalp DPC. TCRdb reanalysed the RACE reads using MiXCR and keeps one entry per CDR3 protein. The top ten hold about 3.5% of the sample, which has about 87,000 distinct CDR3 sequences, approximately 9.9% seen once. Material: whole blood, obtained in connection with sensitization to the hapten diphenylcyclopropenone (DPC). These receptors all stem from a woman between 35 and 50 years old with alopecia areata. Some clones in this sample may be carry-over from other donors' samples.

The chain links TRBV12-3 or TRBV12-4 to TRBJ2-1, with D perhaps being TRBD1 or TRBD2 (5 bases each). V was clipped by 2 bases and J by 6 bases, with 14 bases between them. The CDR3 has 15 residues. The chain's CDR3 is CASSLPNTRGNEQFF. The CDR3 DNA sequence: TGTGCCAGCAGTTTACCCAACACTAGGGGCAATGAGCAGTTCTTC.

Sample share makes this clonotype medium-sized. The chain combines TRBV7-2 with TRBJ2-3; perhaps TRBD2 as D (5 bases). V lost 3 bases and J lost 6, with 16 bases in between. This CDR3 spans 15 amino acids. CDR1 is SGHTA and CDR2 is FQGNSA in the germline V gene. The CDR3 region has the DNA TGTGCCAGCAGCTTCTGGGCCAACCCGGGGGATACGCAGTATTTT. Its translation: CASSFWANPGDTQYF.

The genes are TRBV20-1 and TRBJ1-5, with 7 bases fitting TRBD1. V shed 6 bases, J shed 4 bases, and the junction held 6 bases outside the gene matches. Germline V CDR1 and CDR2: DFQATT, SNEGSKA (reference sequence). The CDR3 is 13 residues long. CDR3 sequence reads: CSADREANQPQHF. The CDR3, as DNA: TGCAGTGCCGACAGGGAAGCGAATCAGCCCCAGCATTTT.

This clonotype showed up many times. The gene calls are TRBV5-1 and TRBJ2-4; D uncertain. The germline V gene has CDR1 SGHRS and CDR2 YFSETQ. The CDR3 consists of 13 residues. Trimming stripped 7 bases from V and 2 bases from J, with 10 bases between. The CDR3 loop is CASGNGPKNIQYF. The CDR3, as DNA: TGCGCCAGCGGGAACGGACCCAAAAACATTCAGTACTTC. The whole variable domain, remainder taken from reference TRBV5-1 and TRBJ2-4, is KAGVTQTPRYLIKTRGQQVTLSCSPISGHRSVSWYQQTPGQGLQFLFEYFSETQRNKGNFPGRFSGRQFSNSRSEMNVSTLELGDSALYLCASGNGPKNIQYFGAGTRLSVL.

This clonotype was counted only a few times. The chain has TRBV6-2 or TRBV6-3 and TRBJ2-7; D might be TRBD2 (6 bases). The V gene lost 6 bases and the J gene lost 4 bases, with 16 bases spanning the gap. CDR1 is MNHEY and CDR2 is SVGEGT in the germline V gene. This CDR3 is built from 14 residues. This CDR3 reads CASRRTGLTYEQYF. DNA for the CDR3: TGTGCCAGCAGGCGAACGGGACTGACGTACGAGCAGTACTTC.

This clonotype came up many times. This chain joins TRBV2 and TRBJ2-3; weak D call: TRBD2 (5 bases). CDR3 length: 15 amino acids. Germline V CDR1 and CDR2: SNHLY, FYNNEI. The V and J ends lost 3 bases and 8 bases respectively, with 18 bases between them. CDR3 loop: CASSERALAPGTQYF. CDR3 DNA: TGTGCCAGCAGTGAGAGGGCGCTCGCCCCCGGTACGCAGTATTTT.

A few counts support this clonotype. The chain uses TRBV5-1 and TRBJ2-2; D might be TRBD2 (5 bases). The V and J ends lost 4 bases and 6 bases respectively, with 16 bases between them. The CDR3 is made up of 15 amino acids. In germline, CDR1 is SGHRS, CDR2 YFSETQ. The CDR3 loop is CASSPDSSRPGELFF. The CDR3 nucleotides are TGCGCCAGCAGCCCGGACTCTAGCAGACCCGGGGAGCTGTTTTTT.

The chain links TRBV2 to TRBJ1-1; D gene uncertain. The CDR3 loop spans 16 amino acids. From germline, CDR1 is SNHLY and CDR2 FYNNEI. Trimming removed 1 base from V and 0 bases from J, with 12 bases in between. DNA for the CDR3: TGTGCCAGCAGTGAAGGTAGCGGCAGCCTGAACACTGAAGCTTTCTTT. Amino acid sequence: CASSEGSGSLNTEAFF.

The sample holds one count of this clonotype. This may be a read error, as it is one base from a much larger clone. V is TRBV29-1 and J is TRBJ2-7; D is perhaps TRBD1 (5 bases). The CDR3 has 13 residues. Per the germline V gene, CDR1 is SQVTM and CDR2 is ANQGSEA. Trimming removed 7 bases at V and 5 bases at J, with 18 bases between. The CDR3 region has the DNA TGCAGCGCCACGAGAAGAACAGGCGACGAGCAGTACTTC. This gives the protein CSATRRTGDEQYF.

This chain links TRBV28 with TRBJ1-5; 8 bases line up with TRBD1. J was trimmed by 5 bases and V by 4 bases; bases with no gene match: 7. The CDR3 is 15 amino acids. Germline V gives CDR1 MDHEN, CDR2 SYDVKM. CDR3 sequence (DNA): TGTGCCAGCAGTTCTACGCAGGGGGCTTATCAGCCCCAGCATTTT. Residues: CASSSTQGAYQPQHF.

This clonotype was found many times. The chain recombines TRBV6-2 or TRBV6-3 with TRBJ1-4; D perhaps matches TRBD1 (5 bases). V was clipped by 5 bases and J by 5 bases, with 9 bases between them. Germline V lookup: CDR1 MNHEY, CDR2 SVGEGT. The CDR3 has 13 amino acids. The CDR3 DNA follows: TGTGCCAGCAGTCAACAGGAAAATGAAAAACTGTTTTTT. Its translation: CASSQQENEKLFF.

As concerns this clonotype: With a much larger clone just one base away, this may be a read error. In DNA form, the CDR3 reads TGTGCCACCAGTGTGGCAGGAAAATACAATGAGCAGTTCTTC. The encoded protein is CATSVAGKYNEQFF. The chain has TRBV24-1 and TRBJ2-1; D unclear. Germline loops: CDR1 KGHDR, CDR2 SFDVKD. V shed 5 bases and J shed 4 bases, with 11 bases lying between them. The CDR3 length is 14 residues.

This clonotype was seen many times. This rearrangement joins TRBV15 to TRBJ1-1; a weak D match, TRBD1 (6 bases). Germline CDR1 and CDR2: LNHNV and YYDKDF (reference sequence). The germline V and J ends were trimmed by 1 base and 3 bases, with 15 bases remaining between them. The CDR3 has 16 amino acids. The DNA for the CDR3 is TGTGCCACCAGCAGAGTGGGGGCAGGGAGGGACACTGAAGCTTTCTTT. Translation: CATSRVGAGRDTEAFF. The whole variable domain, remainder taken from reference TRBV15 and TRBJ1-1, is DAMVIQNPRYQVTQFGKPVTLSCSQTLNHNVMYWYQQKSSQAPKLLFHYYDKDFNNEADTPDNFQSRRPNTSFCFLDIRSPGLGDTAMYLCATSRVGAGRDTEAFFGQGTRLTVV.

This clonotype was observed at least ten times. The V gene is TRBV5-4, the J gene TRBJ1-5; no definite D call. Trimming took 7 bases from V and 1 from J, leaving 12 bases between them. The CDR3 is 14 residues long. Germline-derived CDR1 and CDR2 are SGHNT and YYREEE (reference sequence). The CDR3 bases are TGTGCCAGCGGTCTTTGGGGAAGCAATCAGCCCCAGCATTTT. This translates into CASGLWGSNQPQHF.

The rearrangement links TRBV28 to TRBJ2-7; TRBD1 agrees at 8 bases. Per the germline V gene, CDR1 is MDHEN and CDR2 is SYDVKM. Trimming removed 6 bases from V and 7 bases from J; junction bases left unmatched: 14. CDR3 length: 15 amino acids. For the CDR3, the DNA is TGTGCCAGCAGAACCGCGGGACAGGCTGCCGGGGAGCAGTACTTC. Amino acid sequence: CASRTAGQAAGEQYF. The complete variable domain, with remaining parts taken from reference TRBV28 and TRBJ2-7, reads DVKVTQSSRYLVKRTGEKVFLECVQDMDHENMFWYRQDPGLGLRLIYFSYDVKMKEKGDIPEGYSVSREKKERFSLILESASTNQTSMYLCASRTAGQAAGEQYFGPGTRLTVT.

This clonotype appeared many times. The chain joins TRBV25-1 to TRBJ1-2; no firm D call. The germline V gene has CDR1 MGHDK and CDR2 SYGVNS. V was pared by 1 base and J by 5 bases, with 17 bases between. The CDR3 loop spans 16 amino acids. CDR3 amino acids: CASSEFQAAPTYGYTF. CDR3 nucleotides: TGTGCCAGCAGTGAATTCCAGGCAGCCCCGACTTATGGCTACACCTTC.

The CDR3 DNA sequence: TGCGCCAGCAGCCAAGTATGGGAAGGGCATGGCTACACCTTC. This translates into CASSQVWEGHGYTF. This chain connects TRBV4-3 to TRBJ1-2; unclear D gene. The germline V gene encodes CDR1 LGHNA and CDR2 YSLEER. Trimming removed 1 base from V and 6 bases from J, with 12 bases in between. The CDR3 has 14 residues.

This clonotype ranks as medium-sized. The chain employs TRBV29-1 and TRBJ2-7, with D maybe TRBD1 (6 bases). The CDR3 is 15 residues long. CDR1 SQVTM and CDR2 ANQGSEA come from the germline V gene. V lost 0 bases and J lost 6, with 18 bases in between. The CDR3 spells CSVEDPTRGLAEQYF. The DNA of the CDR3 is TGCAGCGTTGAAGACCCCACAAGGGGGTTGGCCGAGCAGTACTTC.

This clonotype was recorded a few times. The gene calls are TRBV9 and TRBJ1-2, with no clear D. Trimming left V 4 bases short and J 6 bases short, with 19 bases between. The germline V gene has CDR1 SGDLS and CDR2 YYNGEE. The CDR3 loop spans 15 amino acids. CDR3 bases: TGTGCCAGCAGCATAACTCCCGACGGAGTGGATGGCTACACCTTC. Its translation: CASSITPDGVDGYTF.

This clonotype has only a few counts. In nucleotides, the CDR3 is TGTGCCAGCCGCTATATGACAGGGCCCTCCTACGAGCAGTACTTC. This codes for CASRYMTGPSYEQYF. V and J are TRBV27 and TRBJ2-7; 7 nucleotides agree with TRBD1. The CDR3 has 15 amino acids. Germline assignment: CDR1 MNHEY and CDR2 SMNVEV (reference sequence). Trimming removed 8 bases from V and 0 bases from J; junction bases left unmatched: 10.

This clonotype was picked up many times. The chain has TRBV11-2 and TRBJ2-5, with D possibly matching TRBD2 (6 bases). V was clipped by 2 bases and J by 2 bases, with 12 bases between them. The CDR3 contains 15 residues. Germline CDR1 reads SGHAT; CDR2 reads FQNNGV. CDR3 nucleotides: TGTGCCAGCAGCTTACGGATCGGGACTCAAGAGACCCAGTACTTC. Protein product: CASSLRIGTQETQYF.

CDR3 sequence reads: CASSLDRGRRNEQFF. In DNA form, the CDR3 reads TGTGCCAGCAGCTTAGACAGGGGGCGCAGAAATGAGCAGTTCTTC. The chain joins TRBV13 to TRBJ2-1, with 9 bases aligning to TRBD1. With V trimmed by 1 base and J by 7 bases, 5 bases remained unmatched. Germline CDR1 is PRHDT and CDR2 is FYEKMQ (reference sequence). This CDR3 has 15 residues.

This clonotype came up a few times. The chain links TRBV10-3 to TRBJ2-7; 11 nucleotides line up with TRBD1. There are 14 residues in the CDR3. Trimming took 11 bases from V and 4 from J; bases not matched to a gene: 10. Germline CDR1 and CDR2: ENHRY and SYGVKD. CDR3 in DNA: TGTGCCGCCAAGGGGACAGGGGGTGGATACGAGCAGTACTTC. Translated: CAAKGTGGGYEQYF.

There are a few counts of this clonotype. The chain carries TRBV30 and TRBJ2-7; the match to TRBD1 covers 8 bases. The V and J ends lost 6 bases and 1 base, in that order; junction bases with no gene match: 2. The germline CDR1 and CDR2 sequences are GTSNPN and SVGIG (reference sequence). This CDR3 has 12 residues. CDR3 coding DNA: TGTGCCTGTCGACAGGGGTCCTACGAGCAGTACTTC. This encodes CACRQGSYEQYF.

This clonotype showed up many times. V is TRBV5-1 and J is TRBJ2-1; 9 nucleotides align to TRBD1. From germline, CDR1 is SGHRS and CDR2 YFSETQ. The V segment lost 4 bases and the J segment 7 bases; nucleotides outside the gene matches: 9. The CDR3 spans 15 residues. The DNA for the CDR3 is TGCGCCAGCAGCCCGGTGGTGACAGGGGGGAATGAGCAGTTCTTC. Amino acid sequence: CASSPVVTGGNEQFF. Full variable domain (remainder filled in from reference TRBV5-1 and TRBJ2-1): KAGVTQTPRYLIKTRGQQVTLSCSPISGHRSVSWYQQTPGQGLQFLFEYFSETQRNKGNFPGRFSGRQFSNSRSEMNVSTLELGDSALYLCASSPVVTGGNEQFFGPGTRLTVL.